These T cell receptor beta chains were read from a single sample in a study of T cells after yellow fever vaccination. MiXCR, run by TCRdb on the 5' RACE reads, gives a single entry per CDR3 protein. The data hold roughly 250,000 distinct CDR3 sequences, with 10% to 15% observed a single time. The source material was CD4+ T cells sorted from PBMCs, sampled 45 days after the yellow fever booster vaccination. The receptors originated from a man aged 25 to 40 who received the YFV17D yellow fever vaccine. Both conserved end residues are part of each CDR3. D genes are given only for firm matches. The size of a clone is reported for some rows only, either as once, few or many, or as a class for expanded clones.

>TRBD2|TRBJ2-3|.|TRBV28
TGTGCCAGCACCCTGGCTAGCGGACCCAATACGCAGTATTTT
CASTLASGPNTQYF
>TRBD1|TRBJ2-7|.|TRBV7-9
TGTGCCAGCAGCTTATACAAGACAGGGCCCTACGAGCAGTACTTC
CASSLYKTGPYEQYF
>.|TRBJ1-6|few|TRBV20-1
TGCAGTGCTAGACCCCCTCAGGGGAATTCACCCCTCCACTTT
CSARPPQGNSPLHF
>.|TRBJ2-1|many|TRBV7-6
TGTGCCAGCAGCTTCGGGCTAAAGAACAATGAGCAGTTCTTC
CASSFGLKNNEQFF
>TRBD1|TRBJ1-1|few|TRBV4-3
TGCGCCAGCAGCCGGAATACAGGGGGAGGTACTGAAGCTTTCTTT
CASSRNTGGGTEAFF
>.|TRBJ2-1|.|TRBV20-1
TGCAGTGCTAGAGATACGGTAGCCCTCCCCAATGAGCAGTTCTTC
CSARDTVALPNEQFF
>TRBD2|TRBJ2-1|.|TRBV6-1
TGTGCCAGCAGAGGGTCGGGAGGTTACAATGAGCAGTTCTTC
CASRGSGGYNEQFF
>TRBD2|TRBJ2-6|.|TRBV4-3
TGCGCCAGCAGCCCCTCCTCAGGACTAGCGGGAGTGGAACTGACTTTC
CASSPSSGLAGVELTF
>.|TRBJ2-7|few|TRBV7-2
TGTGCCAGCAGCTCGGACTACAGGCAGTACTTC
CASSSDYRQYF
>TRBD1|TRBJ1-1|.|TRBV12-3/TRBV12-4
TGTGCCACGGGACAGCCACCAACTGAAGCTTTCTTT
CATGQPPTEAFF
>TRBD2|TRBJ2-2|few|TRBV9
TGTGCCAGCGGGCGGGAGTACACCGGGGAGCTGTTTTTT
CASGREYTGELFF
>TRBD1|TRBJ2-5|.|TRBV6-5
TGTGCCAGCAGTTTGGGGACAGGGGCGACCCAGTACTTC
CASSLGTGATQYF
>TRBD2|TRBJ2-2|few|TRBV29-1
TGCAGCGTTGGGAGGAGCGGGAGTTCCGCCGGGGAGCTGTTTTTT
CSVGRSGSSAGELFF
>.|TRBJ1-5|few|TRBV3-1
TGTGCCAGCAGCGACATCATAGGCAATCAGCCCCAGCATTTT
CASSDIIGNQPQHF
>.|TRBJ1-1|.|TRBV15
TGTGCCACCAGCAGAGATAATAGGCCACCCCCTCCTGAAGCTTTCTTT
CATSRDNRPPPPEAFF
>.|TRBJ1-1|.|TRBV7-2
TGTGCCAGCAGCAGATCAGCGAACACTGAAGCTTTCTTT
CASSRSANTEAFF
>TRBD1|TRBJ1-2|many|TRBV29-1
TGCAGCGTACGGGCAGCGGGACAGTATGGCTACACCTTC
CSVRAAGQYGYTF
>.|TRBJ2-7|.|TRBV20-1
TGCAGTGCTATCGATCGGGAGATCGAGCAGTACTTC
CSAIDREIEQYF
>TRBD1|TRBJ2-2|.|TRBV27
TGTGCCAGCAGTTCCTACCTCGGGACAGGGGTCACCGGGGAGCTGTTTTTT
CASSSYLGTGVTGELFF
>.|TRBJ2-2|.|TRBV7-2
TGTGCCAGCAGCTTAGATTCGAGATCCGGGGAGCTGTTTTTT
CASSLDSRSGELFF
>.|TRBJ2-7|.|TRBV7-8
TGTGCCAGCAGCCCAACAGGGAAAACCTCCTACGAGCAGTACTTC
CASSPTGKTSYEQYF
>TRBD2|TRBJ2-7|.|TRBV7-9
TGTGCCAGCAGCGGCCCGACGCGGACTAGTTACGAGCAGTACTTC
CASSGPTRTSYEQYF
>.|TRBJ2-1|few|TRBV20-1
TGCAGTGCTAGAGTAGACGGGCTGAACAATGAGCAGTTCTTC
CSARVDGLNNEQFF
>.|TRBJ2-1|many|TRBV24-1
TGTGCCACCAGTGCAGGGGGGCGATGGAATGAGCAGTTCTTC
CATSAGGRWNEQFF
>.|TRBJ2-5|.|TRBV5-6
TGTGCCAGCAGCTTAGCGGGACACTCACAAGAGACCCAGTACTTC
CASSLAGHSQETQYF
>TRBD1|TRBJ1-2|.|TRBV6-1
TGTGCCAGCAGGGCACAGGGGGCCGGGTATGGCTACACCTTC
CASRAQGAGYGYTF
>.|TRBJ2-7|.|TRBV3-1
TGTGCCAGCAGCCAAGGCGGGACACGGGCCTACGAGCAGTACTTC
CASSQGGTRAYEQYF
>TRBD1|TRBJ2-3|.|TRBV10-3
TGTGCTAGCACCCGGGACAGGGGGCCAGATACGCAGTATTTT
CASTRDRGPDTQYF
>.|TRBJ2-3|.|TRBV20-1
TGCAGTGCCACTCCCAGCACAGATACGCAGTATTTT
CSATPSTDTQYF
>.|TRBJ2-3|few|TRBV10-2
TGCGCCGCATGGGCCACAGATACGCAGTATTTT
CAAWATDTQYF
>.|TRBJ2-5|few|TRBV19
TGTGCCAGTAGTATTACAGGTTATCAAGAGACCCAGTACTTC
CASSITGYQETQYF
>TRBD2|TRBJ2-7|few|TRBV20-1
TGCAGTGCCGTCTATAGCGGGAGCCCGTACTTC
CSAVYSGSPYF
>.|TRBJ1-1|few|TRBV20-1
TGCAGTGCTAGAGATGCGAACGGGGACTACACTGAAGCTTTCTTT
CSARDANGDYTEAFF
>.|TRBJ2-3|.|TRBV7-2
TGTGCCAGCAGCCGATCCAAGGGGGGCTCGACAGATACGCAGTATTTT
CASSRSKGGSTDTQYF
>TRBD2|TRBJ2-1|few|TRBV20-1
TGCAGTGCTGGGGGACTAGAAAGCAATGAGCAGTTCTTC
CSAGGLESNEQFF
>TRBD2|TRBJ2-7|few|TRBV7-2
TGTGCCAGCAGCTTCATAGCGGGAGGGCCCCACGAGCAGTACTTC
CASSFIAGGPHEQYF